Each of the 19 T cell receptor beta chains below was sequenced from the same sample in a study of shared clonotypes between healthy human individuals. Data came from immunoSEQ multiplex PCR; TCRdb stores just in-frame clones and leaves some out. The sample records under 2.5 million clones, about 90% being singletons. The sequencing input was naive CD4+ T cells from PBMCs. As to subset: CD45RA+ positively selected. Every receptor here comes from a man between 18 and 35 years old in good health. Some clones in this sample may be carry-over from other donors' samples.

This clone occurred once. The genes are TRBV7-8 and TRBJ2-7; weak D call: TRBD2 (5 bases). Deletions cut 6 bases from V and 7 bases from J, with 19 bases between. The V gene's germline CDR1 is SGHVS and CDR2 FQNEAQ. The CDR3 is made up of 14 amino acids. The CDR3 sequence: CASSSLRAALEQYF. CDR3 coding DNA: TGTGCCAGCAGTTCGTTGAGGGCAGCGCTTGAGCAGTACTTC.

The chain couples TRBV28 to TRBJ2-3; TRBD2 matches 9 bases. CDR3 length: 15 amino acids. With 2 bases clipped from V and 5 bases from J, the junction kept 5 bases outside the gene matches. CDR1 and CDR2 (germline): MDHEN, SYDVKM. The CDR3 DNA reads as TGTGCCAGCAGTTTACGCGGGAGGGGGAGAGATACGCAGTATTTT. This gives the protein CASSLRGRGRDTQYF.

CDR3 nucleotides: TGTGCCAGCACCATTCCCGGGACACTAAATGAGCAGTTCTTC. This codes for CASTIPGTLNEQFF. This chain connects TRBV27 to TRBJ2-1; D possibly corresponds to TRBD1 (6 bases). CDR3 length: 14 amino acids. Between the trimmed V and J ends, which lost 7 bases and 7 bases, there was a span of 17 bases. Germline V gives CDR1 MNHEY, CDR2 SMNVEV (reference sequence).

The chain recombines TRBV4-3 with TRBJ1-5; TRBD1 might be the D (5 bases). V was shortened by 0 bases and J by 5 bases, with 17 bases between the two germline ends. This CDR3 has 17 amino acids. Germline V gives CDR1 LGHNA, CDR2 YSLEER. CDR3 residues: CASSQDPLGPSHQPQHF. In DNA, the CDR3 is TGCGCCAGCAGCCAAGATCCTCTGGGACCGTCTCATCAGCCCCAGCATTTT.

The rearrangement links TRBV11-3 to TRBJ2-7, with 9 bases matching TRBD2. CDR3 size: 14 residues. The V segment lost 5 bases and the J segment 4 bases; nucleotides outside the gene matches: 6. Germline V gene sequence: CDR1 SGHNT, CDR2 YENEEA. The CDR3 loop reads CASSLTSGPYEQYF. In nucleotides, the CDR3 is TGTGCCAGCAGCCTCACTAGCGGGCCTTACGAGCAGTACTTC.

This clone was seen once. The chain employs TRBV12-5 and TRBJ2-1; TRBD1 matches at 8 bases. CDR3 length: 16 amino acids. Germline V gene sequence: CDR1 LGHNT, CDR2 FRNRAP. J lost 2 bases, V lost 7 bases, and 10 bases had no gene match. The CDR3 sequence: CASARTGLGPYNEQFF. CDR3 nucleotide sequence: TGTGCTAGTGCTAGGACAGGGCTAGGCCCCTACAATGAGCAGTTCTTC.

The chain couples TRBV5-6 to TRBJ2-2; D not resolved. From germline, CDR1 is SGHDT and CDR2 YYEEEE. CDR3 length: 14 residues. The V gene lost 2 bases and the J gene lost 3 bases, with 8 bases spanning the gap. The CDR3 region is CASSLVGYTGELFF. As DNA, the CDR3 is TGTGCCAGCAGCTTAGTGGGGTACACCGGGGAGCTGTTTTTT.

The table lists this clone with a count of one. The chain links TRBV30 to TRBJ2-7, with 10 bases lining up with TRBD2. The length of the CDR3 is 13 residues. J lost 5 bases, V lost 6 bases, and 7 bases had no gene match. The germline CDR1 and CDR2 sequences are GTSNPN and SVGIG (reference sequence). The CDR3 sequence: CACLLAGVDEQYF. CDR3 in DNA: TGTGCCTGCCTCCTAGCGGGAGTTGACGAGCAGTACTTC.

Only one count was recorded for this clone. Other DNA sequences in the same sample also yield this CDR3. The J gene is TRBJ1-2, the V gene TRBV5-1; no definite D call. This CDR3 is built from 11 residues. V was trimmed by 4 bases and J by 4 bases, leaving 5 bases between them. Germline V gene lookup returns CDR1 SGHRS and CDR2 YFSETQ. CDR3 sequence (DNA): TGCGCCAGCAGCGGCAGCTATGGCTACACCTTC. Translated: CASSGSYGYTF.

The chain combines TRBV28 with TRBJ2-7; 11 positions agree with TRBD2. The CDR3 runs 17 residues. CDR1 is MDHEN and CDR2 is SYDVKM in the germline V gene. Trimming took 6 bases from V and 0 from J; bases not matched to a gene: 10. Written as DNA, the CDR3 is TGTGCCAGCAGCAAGCCGGGACTAGCGGAACTCTCCTACGAGCAGTACTTC. Its translation is CASSKPGLAELSYEQYF.

The chain combines TRBV18 with TRBJ2-5; D remains unclear. The CDR3 consists of 13 residues. Trimming took off 3 bases at V and 3 bases at J, with 8 bases between the two ends. In germline, CDR1 is KGHSH, CDR2 LQKENI. The CDR3 DNA follows: TGTGCCAGCTCACCTAACATGGAAGAGACCCAGTACTTC. It encodes CASSPNMEETQYF.

The CDR3 region is CASSSEGYREQYF. CDR3 nucleotides: TGCGCCAGCAGCTCCGAGGGGTATAGGGAGCAGTACTTC. The chain couples TRBV5-1 to TRBJ2-7; possibly TRBD1 or TRBD2 for D (5 bases each). The CDR3 spans 13 residues. Germline V lookup: CDR1 SGHRS, CDR2 YFSETQ. Between the trimmed V and J ends, which lost 3 bases and 7 bases, there was a span of 14 bases.

The chain joins TRBV4-3 to TRBJ1-2; TRBD1 might be the D (5 bases). Trimming removed 3 bases from V and 1 base from J, with 21 bases in between. Germline loops: CDR1 LGHNA, CDR2 YSLEER. This CDR3 contains 18 residues. CDR3: CASSHLGGRGAFNYGYTF. The CDR3 DNA is TGCGCCAGCAGCCACTTAGGTGGGCGAGGGGCCTTTAACTATGGCTACACCTTC.

V usage is TRBV10-3 and J usage is TRBJ1-1, with D possibly being TRBD1 (6 bases). CDR1 ENHRY and CDR2 SYGVKD come from the germline V gene. This CDR3 spans 12 amino acids. Trimming left V 5 bases short and J 8 bases short, with 12 bases between. The CDR3 reads CAISQVGAEAFF. The CDR3 bases are TGTGCCATCAGTCAAGTGGGGGCGGAAGCTTTCTTT.

V and J are TRBV2 and TRBJ1-5; D might be TRBD1 (6 bases). The length of the CDR3 is 17 residues. V shed 7 bases and J shed 0 bases, with 19 bases lying between them. The germline V gene encodes CDR1 SNHLY and CDR2 FYNNEI. CDR3 residues: CASTRTETEYSNQPQHF. The CDR3, as DNA: TGTGCCAGCACCCGGACAGAGACAGAATATAGCAATCAGCCCCAGCATTTT.

The chain is built from TRBV4-3 and TRBJ2-7; either TRBD1 or TRBD2 may fit D (5 bases each). CDR1 is LGHNA and CDR2 is YSLEER in the germline V gene. The CDR3 is made up of 16 amino acids. V dropped 4 bases and J dropped 3 bases, with 19 bases sitting between them. The CDR3: CASSRQPGPANYEQYF. The CDR3 nucleotides are TGCGCCAGCAGCCGGCAACCGGGACCCGCGAACTACGAGCAGTACTTC.

The rearrangement joins TRBV4-2 to TRBJ2-3, with no clear D. Trimming left V 4 bases short and J 1 base short, with 12 bases between. Germline values: CDR1 LGHNA, CDR2 YNFKEQ. CDR3 length: 15 amino acids. This CDR3 is CASSREVRGTDTQYF. For the CDR3, the DNA is TGTGCCAGCAGCCGAGAGGTCCGGGGCACAGATACGCAGTATTTT.

The chain recombines TRBV4-2 with TRBJ2-1; TRBD2 matches at 16 bases. CDR3 size: 16 residues. With V trimmed by 3 bases and J by 9 bases, 5 bases remained unmatched. Germline V lookup: CDR1 LGHNA, CDR2 YNFKEQ. The CDR3 here is CASSQGTSGRAPEQFF. DNA for the CDR3: TGTGCCAGCAGCCAGGGGACTAGCGGGAGGGCCCCTGAGCAGTTCTTC.

The rearrangement links TRBV28 to TRBJ2-7; D might be TRBD2 (6 bases). The CDR3 sequence is 15 residues long. Between the trimmed V and J ends, which lost 6 bases and 1 base, there was a span of 16 bases. CDR1 is MDHEN, CDR2 SYDVKM, per germline. CDR3 residues: CASRSSGGSSYEQYF. The CDR3 DNA follows: TGTGCCAGCAGATCCTCCGGGGGAAGTTCCTACGAGCAGTACTTC.